The present entry profiles one T cell receptor beta chain with its context. This clonotype was observed a handful of times. What antigen it recognizes has not been identified. No base-level quality is on record; no much larger clone is a single base apart. Only healthy Caucasian donors were included. The library was made by 5' RACE. Instrument on record: Illumina HiSeq 2000. A universal primer binding site was introduced by template switching, and a unique molecular identifier was present in the final cDNA, enabling accurate counting of TCR cDNA molecules. Specific primers in the conserved constant-segment region were used to synthesize first-strand cDNA for the TCR alpha and beta chains. To control for contamination, every cDNA library carried two barcodes: a SMART-Mk sample barcode plus Illumina barcodes. Two successive PCR steps introduced TruSeq adapter sequences along with Illumina sample barcodes. The Illumina HiSeq platform was used with custom primers to sequence TCR alpha and beta cDNA libraries. As for the original processing: MiGEC processed the raw reads to extract unique molecular identifiers, while MiXCR was used to determine the CDR3 positions. For each individual, recombination models were inferred using an EM algorithm with the repgenHMM and IGoR tools. Shared clonotype analysis was performed with the tcR package in R, normalizing sharing by the product of cloneset sizes. To study raw recombination without the effects of thymic and clonal selection, out-of-frame nonproductive sequences were analyzed. TCRdb reprocessed the public reads (quality trimming at Q25 with fastp, clone calling with MiXCR) and kept in-frame beta chains. Entries are consolidated by CDR3 protein sequence, retaining the most common genes and DNA. TCRdb, not the authors, supplied the V and J calls. This sample gives roughly 1.6 million distinct CDR3 sequences in total; about 32% of them show up just once. The ten largest clones capture around 0.3% of the sample.

The data stem from a study of identical twins (dated by TCRdb to 2015 to 2016). In terms of the full investigation: The study deep-sequenced TCR alpha and beta repertoires from monozygotic twins, unrelated adults of various ages and cord blood to test whether fetal clonotypes persist. To rule out contamination, the twin experiments were replicated at different times with different library preparation protocols.

Findings and caveats that apply to the study as a whole: Zero-insertion analyses could be partly confounded by invariant T cells such as MAIT and iNKT, although diverse VJ usage argued against such confounding for most clonotypes. In monozygotic twins, out-of-frame TCR alpha sharing was systematically underestimated by recombination models, although the models agreed with sharing between unrelated individuals. The excess sharing between twins in beta out-of-frame sequences was weaker because fewer shared sequences reduced the signal-to-noise ratio. Out-of-frame TCR alpha sequences shared between twins showed an excess of low generation-probability sequences compared with coincidental sharing between unrelated individuals. Abundant cord blood beta clonotypes carried fewer insertions; young adult naive repertoires showed a weaker similar trend, while memory repertoires showed none. Because the same donors could not be followed over many years, the conclusions relied on cross-sectional statistical analysis.

The junction shows trimming of 5 bases on V and 3 bases on J, plus 10 bases between the germline ends. The CDR3 spans 13 residues, from the cysteine through the phenylalanine. Just the 39-base CDR3 DNA is kept, in frame starting at base 1. The germline V gene (reference sequence) yields SGHAT for CDR1 and FQDESV for CDR2. Recombination connected TRBV11-1 to TRBJ1-1, with a tentative D gene TRBD1 over 5 matching bases. This clonotype was sampled from a newborn girl in good health. Sequenced material: cord blood. The DNA sequence reads TGTGCCAGCAGCGACTGGGGGGACACTGAAGCTTTCTTT. Translation gives CASSDWGDTEAFF. Where the CDR3 stops, the reference TRBV11-1 and TRBJ1-1 genes take over; the full variable domain is EAEVAQSPRYKITEKSQAVAFWCDPISGHATLYWYRQILGQGPELLVQFQDESVVDDSQLPKDRFSAERLKGVDSTLKIQPAELGDSAMYLCASSDWGDTEAFFGQGTRLTVV.